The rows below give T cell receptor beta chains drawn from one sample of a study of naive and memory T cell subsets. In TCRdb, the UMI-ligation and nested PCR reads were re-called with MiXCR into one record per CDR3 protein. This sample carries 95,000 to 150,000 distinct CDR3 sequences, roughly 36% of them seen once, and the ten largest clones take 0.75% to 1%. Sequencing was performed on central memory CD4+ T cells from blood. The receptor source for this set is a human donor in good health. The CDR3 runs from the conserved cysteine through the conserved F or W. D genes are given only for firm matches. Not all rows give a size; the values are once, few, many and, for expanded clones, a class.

CASSQRDRGYEQYF,TGTGCCAGCAGCCAAAGGGACAGGGGCTACGAGCAGTACTTC,TRBJ2-7,TRBD1,TRBV3-1,-
CSARGTGDYYNEQFF,TGCAGTGCTAGGGGGACAGGGGACTACTACAATGAGCAGTTCTTC,TRBJ2-1,TRBD1,TRBV20-1,-
CSAYRSVNEQFF,TGCAGCGCATATAGATCAGTAAATGAGCAGTTCTTC,TRBJ2-1,-,TRBV29-1,-
CASRRAKGGNTGELFF,TGTGCCAGCCGCCGGGCCAAGGGGGGGAACACCGGGGAGCTGTTTTTT,TRBJ2-2,-,TRBV11-2,-
CASSEPASGRHEQYF,TGCGCCAGCAGTGAACCCGCTAGCGGGAGGCACGAGCAGTACTTC,TRBJ2-7,TRBD2,TRBV10-2,many
CASSLPHSTGELFF,TGTGCCAGCAGTTTACCCCATAGTACCGGGGAGCTGTTTTTT,TRBJ2-2,-,TRBV12-3/TRBV12-4,-
CATSSGTGQKGDIQYF,TGTGCCACCAGCAGCGGGACAGGCCAAAAGGGGGACATTCAGTACTTC,TRBJ2-4,TRBD1,TRBV15,-
CASRQGTGNEKLFF,TGTGCCAGCAGGCAGGGGACAGGGAATGAAAAACTGTTTTTT,TRBJ1-4,TRBD1,TRBV27,-
CSVEGSGQPIQYF,TGCAGCGTTGAGGGATCGGGACAGCCGATTCAGTACTTC,TRBJ2-4,TRBD1,TRBV29-1,-
CASSYSGTIRTDTQYF,TGTGCCAGCAGCTACTCCGGGACTATACGCACAGATACGCAGTATTTT,TRBJ2-3,TRBD2,TRBV6-6,few